This TCR beta chain was identified during a study of cytomegalovirus exposure and HLA in healthy donors. Across the whole study: There were roughly 110 million unique TCR beta sequences, drawn from roughly 200 million T cells, in an earlier analysis. Study-level results: Reported results showed that the classifier diagnosed cytomegalovirus status with high specificity and sensitivity.

Both 60 Vbeta primers and 13 Jbeta primers went into the PCR. TCRdb's table, derived via immunoSEQ multiplex PCR, lists solely in-frame clones and lacks some. The sample has some 120,000 clones; 80% are singletons. A remark on this clone: Its antigen is still unknown.

This TCR was sampled from a man aged 40-49 years in good health and CMV-seronegative. The sample was PBMCs.

The CDR3 loop is CASMGDRNYGYTF. Written as DNA, the CDR3 is TGTGCCAGCATGGGGGACAGAAACTATGGCTACACCTTC. V and J are TRBV2 and TRBJ1-2, with 7 bases fitting TRBD1. The germline CDR1 and CDR2 sequences are SNHLY and FYNNEI. V gave up 7 bases and J gave up 2 bases; unmatched junction bases: 4. The CDR3 runs to 13 residues.